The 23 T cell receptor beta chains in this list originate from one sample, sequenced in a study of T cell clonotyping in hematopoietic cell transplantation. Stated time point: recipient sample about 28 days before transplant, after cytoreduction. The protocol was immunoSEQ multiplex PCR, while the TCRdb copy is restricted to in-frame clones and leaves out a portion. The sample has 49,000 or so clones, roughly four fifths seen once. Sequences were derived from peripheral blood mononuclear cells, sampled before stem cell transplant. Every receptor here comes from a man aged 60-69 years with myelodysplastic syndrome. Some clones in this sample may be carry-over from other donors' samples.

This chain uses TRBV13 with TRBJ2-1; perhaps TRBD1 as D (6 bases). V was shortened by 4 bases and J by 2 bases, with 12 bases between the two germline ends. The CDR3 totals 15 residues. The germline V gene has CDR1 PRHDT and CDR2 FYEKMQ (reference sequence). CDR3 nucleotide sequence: TGTGCCAGCAGCTCACAGGGTACCCCCTACAATGAGCAGTTCTTC. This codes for CASSSQGTPYNEQFF. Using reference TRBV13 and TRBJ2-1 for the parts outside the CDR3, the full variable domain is AAGVIQSPRHLIKEKRETATLKCYPIPRHDTVYWYQQGPGQDPQFLISFYEKMQSDKGSIPDRFSAQQFSDYHSELNMSSLELGDSALYFCASSSQGTPYNEQFFGPGTRLTVL.

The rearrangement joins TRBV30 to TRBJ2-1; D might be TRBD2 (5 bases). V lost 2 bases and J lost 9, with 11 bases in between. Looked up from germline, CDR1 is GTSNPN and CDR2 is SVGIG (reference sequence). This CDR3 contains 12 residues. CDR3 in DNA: TGTGCCTGGAGTCCTCGGGCGGGTGAGCAGTTCTTC. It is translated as CAWSPRAGEQFF.

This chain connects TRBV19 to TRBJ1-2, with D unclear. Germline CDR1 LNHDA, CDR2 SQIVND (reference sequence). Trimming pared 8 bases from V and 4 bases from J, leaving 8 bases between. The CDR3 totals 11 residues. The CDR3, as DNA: TGTGCCAGTCGGGGTTCCTATGGCTACACCTTC. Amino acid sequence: CASRGSYGYTF.

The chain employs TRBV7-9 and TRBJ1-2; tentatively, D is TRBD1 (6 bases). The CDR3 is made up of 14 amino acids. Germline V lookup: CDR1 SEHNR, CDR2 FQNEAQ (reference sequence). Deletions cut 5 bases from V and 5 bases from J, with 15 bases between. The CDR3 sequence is CASSVTGSRYGYTF. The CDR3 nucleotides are TGTGCCAGCAGCGTAACAGGGTCTCGGTATGGCTACACCTTC.

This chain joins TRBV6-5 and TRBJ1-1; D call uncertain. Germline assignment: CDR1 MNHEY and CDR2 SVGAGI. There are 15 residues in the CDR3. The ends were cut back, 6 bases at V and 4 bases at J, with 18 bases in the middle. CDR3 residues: CASSDSRLFVTEAFF. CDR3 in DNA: TGTGCCAGCAGCGACTCGCGGTTGTTCGTCACTGAAGCTTTCTTT.

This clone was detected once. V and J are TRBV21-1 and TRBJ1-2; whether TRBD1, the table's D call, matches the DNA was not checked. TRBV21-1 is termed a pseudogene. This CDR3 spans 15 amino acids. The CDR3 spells CASSQGGQTFYGYTF. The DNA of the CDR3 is TGTGCCAGCAGCCAAGGGGGACAGACTTTCTATGGCTACACCTTC.

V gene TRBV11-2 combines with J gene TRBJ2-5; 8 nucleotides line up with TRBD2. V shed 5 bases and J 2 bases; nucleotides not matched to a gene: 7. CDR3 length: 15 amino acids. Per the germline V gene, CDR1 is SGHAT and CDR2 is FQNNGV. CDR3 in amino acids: CASSPGGGRQETQYF. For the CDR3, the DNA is TGTGCCAGCAGCCCGGGAGGGGGGCGGCAAGAGACCCAGTACTTC. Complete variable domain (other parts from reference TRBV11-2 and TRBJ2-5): EAGVAQSPRYKIIEKRQSVAFWCNPISGHATLYWYQQILGQGPKLLIQFQNNGVVDDSQLPKDRFSAERLKGVDSTLKIQPAKLEDSAVYLCASSPGGGRQETQYFGPGTRLLVL.

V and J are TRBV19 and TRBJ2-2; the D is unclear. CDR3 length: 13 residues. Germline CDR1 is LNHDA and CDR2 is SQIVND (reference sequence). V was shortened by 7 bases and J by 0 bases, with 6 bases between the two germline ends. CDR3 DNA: TGTGCCAGTATAAGTGCGAACACCGGGGAGCTGTTTTTT. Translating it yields CASISANTGELFF.

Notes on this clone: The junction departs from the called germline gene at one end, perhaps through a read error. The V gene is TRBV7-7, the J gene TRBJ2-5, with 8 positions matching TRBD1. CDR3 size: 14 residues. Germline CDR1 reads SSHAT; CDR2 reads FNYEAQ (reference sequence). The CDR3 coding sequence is TGTGCTAGCAGCCCCCGGACAGGGTCAGAGACCCAGTACTTC. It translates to CASSPRTGSETQYF.

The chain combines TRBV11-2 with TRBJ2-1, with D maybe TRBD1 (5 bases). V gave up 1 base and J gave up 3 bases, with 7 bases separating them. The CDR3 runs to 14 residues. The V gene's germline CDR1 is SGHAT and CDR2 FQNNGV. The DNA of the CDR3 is TGTGCCAGCAGCTTAGGTAGGGGCTACAATGAGCAGTTCTTC. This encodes CASSLGRGYNEQFF.

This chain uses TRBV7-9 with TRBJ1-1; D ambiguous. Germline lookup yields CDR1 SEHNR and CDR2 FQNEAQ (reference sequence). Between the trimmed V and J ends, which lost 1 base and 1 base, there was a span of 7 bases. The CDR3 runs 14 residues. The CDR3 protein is CASSLVIRNTEAFF. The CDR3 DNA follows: TGTGCCAGCAGCTTAGTGATAAGGAACACTGAAGCTTTCTTT.

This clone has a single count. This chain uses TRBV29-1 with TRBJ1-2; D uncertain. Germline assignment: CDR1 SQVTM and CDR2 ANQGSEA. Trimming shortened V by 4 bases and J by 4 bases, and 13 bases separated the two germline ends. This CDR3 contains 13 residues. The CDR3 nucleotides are TGCAGCGTTGCCCTCCACTTGAGCTATGGCTACACCTTC. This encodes CSVALHLSYGYTF.

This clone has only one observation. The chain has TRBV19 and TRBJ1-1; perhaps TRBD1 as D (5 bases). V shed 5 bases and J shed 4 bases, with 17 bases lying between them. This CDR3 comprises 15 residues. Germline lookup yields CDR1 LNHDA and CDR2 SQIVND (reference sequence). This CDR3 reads CASSQAPAGGTEAFF. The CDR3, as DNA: TGTGCCAGTAGTCAGGCACCTGCCGGGGGCACTGAAGCTTTCTTT.

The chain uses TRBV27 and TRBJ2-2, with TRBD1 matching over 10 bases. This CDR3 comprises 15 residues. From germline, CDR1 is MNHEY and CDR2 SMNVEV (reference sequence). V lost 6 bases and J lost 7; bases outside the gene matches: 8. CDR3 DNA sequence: TGTGCCAGCAGAGCCTGGACAGGGGGGGGCGGGGAGCTGTTTTTT. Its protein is CASRAWTGGGGELFF.

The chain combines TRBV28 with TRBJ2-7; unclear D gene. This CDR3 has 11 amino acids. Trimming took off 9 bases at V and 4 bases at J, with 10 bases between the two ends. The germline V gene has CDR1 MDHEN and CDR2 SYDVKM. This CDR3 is CASSVGYEQYF. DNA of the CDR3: TGTGCCAGTTCGGTAGGGTACGAGCAGTACTTC.

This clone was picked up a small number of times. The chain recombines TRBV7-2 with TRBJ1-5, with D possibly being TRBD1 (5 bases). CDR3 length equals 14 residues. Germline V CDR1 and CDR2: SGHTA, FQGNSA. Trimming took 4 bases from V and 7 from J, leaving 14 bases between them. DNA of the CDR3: TGTGCCAGCAGCTGGGGAGGGGTAGGGCAGCCCCAGCATTTT. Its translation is CASSWGGVGQPQHF.

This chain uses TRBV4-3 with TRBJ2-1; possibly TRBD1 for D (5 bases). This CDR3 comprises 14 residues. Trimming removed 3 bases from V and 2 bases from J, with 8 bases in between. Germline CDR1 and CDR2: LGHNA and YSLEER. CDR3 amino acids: CASSQGRAYNEQFF. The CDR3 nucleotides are TGCGCCAGCAGCCAGGGCAGGGCCTACAATGAGCAGTTCTTC.

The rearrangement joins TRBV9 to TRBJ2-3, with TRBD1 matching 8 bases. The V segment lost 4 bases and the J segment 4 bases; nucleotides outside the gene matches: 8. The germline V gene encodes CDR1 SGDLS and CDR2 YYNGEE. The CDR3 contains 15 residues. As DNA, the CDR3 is TGTGCCAGCAGCCCCCGGGACAGGACCCCAGATACGCAGTATTTT. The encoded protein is CASSPRDRTPDTQYF.

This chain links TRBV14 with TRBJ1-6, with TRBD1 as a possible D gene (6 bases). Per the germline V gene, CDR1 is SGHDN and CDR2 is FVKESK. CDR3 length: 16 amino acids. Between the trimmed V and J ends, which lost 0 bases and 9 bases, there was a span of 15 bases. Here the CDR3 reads CASSQDFLYRASPLHF. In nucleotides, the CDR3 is TGTGCCAGCAGCCAAGATTTCTTGTACAGGGCTTCACCCCTCCACTTT.

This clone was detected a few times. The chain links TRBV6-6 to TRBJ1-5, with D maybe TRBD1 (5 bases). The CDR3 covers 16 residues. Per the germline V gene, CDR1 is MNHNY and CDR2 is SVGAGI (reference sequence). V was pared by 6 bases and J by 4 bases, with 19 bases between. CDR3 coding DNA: TGTGCCAGCAGCTCACGGGACTTAGGGATGAATCAGCCCCAGCATTTT. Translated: CASSSRDLGMNQPQHF.

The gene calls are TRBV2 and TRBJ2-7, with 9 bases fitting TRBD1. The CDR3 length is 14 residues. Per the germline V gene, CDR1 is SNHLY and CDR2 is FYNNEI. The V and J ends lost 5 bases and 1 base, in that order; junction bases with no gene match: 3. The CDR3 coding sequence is TGTGCCAGCAGTTCCGGGACAGGGTCCTACGAGCAGTACTTC. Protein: CASSSGTGSYEQYF.

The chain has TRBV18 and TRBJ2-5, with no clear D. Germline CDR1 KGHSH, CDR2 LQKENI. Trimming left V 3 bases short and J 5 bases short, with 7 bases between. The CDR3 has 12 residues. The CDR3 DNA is TGTGCCAGCTCACCGTCAGTCGAGACCCAGTACTTC. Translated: CASSPSVETQYF.

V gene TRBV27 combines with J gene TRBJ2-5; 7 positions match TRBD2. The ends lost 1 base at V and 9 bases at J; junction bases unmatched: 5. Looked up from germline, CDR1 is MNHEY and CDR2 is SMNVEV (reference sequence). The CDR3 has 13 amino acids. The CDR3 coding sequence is TGTGCCAGCAGTTTATGGGGAGGGGAGGCCCAGTACTTC. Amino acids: CASSLWGGEAQYF.